Listed below are T cell receptor beta chains from one sample, sequenced in a study of glioma-infiltrating T cells after dendritic cell vaccination. The data were produced by immunoSEQ multiplex PCR, yet TCRdb's version contains in-frame clones alone and is incomplete. The sample includes roughly 60,000 clones, around 86% of them seen just once. The source material was blood, sampled after dendritic cell vaccination. These receptors were obtained from a human donor with glioblastoma. CDR3s include the opening cysteine and the closing phenylalanine or tryptophan. D genes are given only for firm matches. Clone size is stated in some rows and not others, as once, few, many or a class when expanded.

j_call	v_call	d_call	clone_size	cdr3_nt	cdr3_aa
TRBJ1-6	TRBV7-8	NA	NA	TGTGCCAGCAGCCCCCGGGACACCCCGCGAGGCTCCTATAATTCACCCCTCCACTTT	CASSPRDTPRGSYNSPLHF
TRBJ1-1	TRBV7-3	TRBD1	NA	TGTGCCAGCAGCTTAACGTTGGGACAGGGTACTGAAGCTTTCTTT	CASSLTLGQGTEAFF
TRBJ2-5	TRBV21-1	NA	NA	TGTGCCAGCGCCGAACTAGCGGGGGGGGTTGAGACCCAGTACTTC	CASAELAGGVETQYF
TRBJ1-5	TRBV6-5	NA	few	TGTGCCAGCAGCTGGATGACAGCAGATCAGCCCCAGCATTTT	CASSWMTADQPQHF
TRBJ1-2	TRBV6-5	TRBD1	NA	TGTGCCAGCAGTTACTTGGGACAGAACCCACTTTGGGGCTACACCTTC	CASSYLGQNPLWGYTF
TRBJ1-4	TRBV11-2	TRBD1	NA	TGTGCCAGCAGCTTAGAAGGGACAGATAATGAAAAACTGTTTTTT	CASSLEGTDNEKLFF
TRBJ1-1	TRBV4-3	NA	NA	TGCGCCAGCAGCCAAGGGCCGATTGCTTTCTTT	CASSQGPIAFF
TRBJ2-1	TRBV5-1	TRBD2	NA	TGCGCCAGCAGCTATGGGACTAGCGGGACCCCTATCGAGCAGTTCTTC	CASSYGTSGTPIEQFF
TRBJ1-1	TRBV5-1	NA	NA	TGCGCCAGCAGCTTTGCGGGTGTGGACACTGAAGCTTTCTTT	CASSFAGVDTEAFF
TRBJ1-5	TRBV5-1	NA	NA	TGCGCCAGCAGCTTAGGGGTTGATCAGCCCCAGCATTTT	CASSLGVDQPQHF
TRBJ2-7	TRBV7-2	TRBD2	NA	TGTGCCAGCACCATTCGAGCTAGCGGGGCCTCCTACGAGCAGTACTTC	CASTIRASGASYEQYF
TRBJ1-5	TRBV18	NA	NA	TGTGCCAGCCGGGACACCAGTCATCAGCCCCAGCATTTT	CASRDTSHQPQHF
TRBJ2-3	TRBV5-1	TRBD2	NA	TGCGCCAGCAGTATAGCCACTAGCGGGACTGGGGATACGCAGTATTTT	CASSIATSGTGDTQYF
TRBJ2-7	TRBV6-6	TRBD1	NA	TGTGCCAGCAGACAGGGGGTGGATCTACGGGAGCAGTACTTC	CASRQGVDLREQYF
TRBJ2-7	TRBV2	TRBD2	NA	TGTGCCAGCAGTTTGGGGCTAGCGGGAGACGAGCAGTACTTC	CASSLGLAGDEQYF
TRBJ1-4	TRBV7-3	NA	few	TGTGCCAGCAGCCGGGGCGGGACAACTAATGAAAAACTGTTTTTT	CASSRGGTTNEKLFF
TRBJ2-2	TRBV27	NA	NA	TGTGCCACCCGTTTCCTCACCGGGGAGCTGTTTTTT	CATRFLTGELFF
TRBJ1-3	TRBV7-2	NA	NA	TGTGCCAGCAGCCCTGAGATTGGGCAGGGCTCTGGAAACACCATATATTTT	CASSPEIGQGSGNTIYF
TRBJ2-7	TRBV19	NA	NA	TGTGCCAGTAGTATCGAGAGCGGGCCTACCTACGAGCAGTACTTC	CASSIESGPTYEQYF
TRBJ1-4	TRBV4-3	TRBD1	NA	TGCGCCAGCAGCTCCCAACAGGGGCGAAATGAAAAACTGTTTTTT	CASSSQQGRNEKLFF
TRBJ1-1	TRBV19	NA	NA	TGTGCCAGTAATCTTGCAGGGCGGAACACTGAAGCTTTCTTT	CASNLAGRNTEAFF
TRBJ2-1	TRBV30	NA	once	TGTGCCTGGAGGGTGGGGGGAAACTACAATGAGCAGTTCTTC	CAWRVGGNYNEQFF
TRBJ1-1	TRBV5-1	TRBD1	NA	TGCGCCAGCAGCTTACCTTTACAGGGGGCAACTGAAGCTTTCTTT	CASSLPLQGATEAFF
TRBJ2-1	TRBV7-8	TRBD2	NA	TGTGCCAGCAGCTTAGCACTAGCGGGGGGGCCCCGTGAGCAGTTCTTC	CASSLALAGGPREQFF
TRBJ2-1	TRBV7-2	NA	NA	TGTGCCAGCAACCCCACTTCGGTCGTTGAGCAGTTCTTC	CASNPTSVVEQFF
TRBJ1-1	TRBV10-2	TRBD1	NA	TGCGCCAGTTCCGACAGGGCCATTGAAGCTTTCTTT	CASSDRAIEAFF
TRBJ2-1	TRBV27	TRBD1	NA	TGTGCCAGCGGCAGGGGGGAGCAGTTCTTC	CASGRGEQFF
TRBJ1-1	TRBV25-1	NA	once	TGTGCCAGCAGTGTCCTCACTGAAGCTTTCTTT	CASSVLTEAFF
TRBJ1-2	TRBV18	NA	once	TGTGCCAGCTCACCCCCCCAGGGAAGGGGCTACACCTTC	CASSPPQGRGYTF
TRBJ2-1	TRBV11-2	TRBD2	NA	TGTGCCAGCAGCCCCATGGTCCATAGCGGGGGGTCCTACAATGAGCAGTTCTTC	CASSPMVHSGGSYNEQFF
TRBJ2-3	TRBV10-3	NA	NA	TGTGCCATCCGAGGGACAGATACGCAGTATTTT	CAIRGTDTQYF
TRBJ1-3	TRBV12-5	TRBD1	NA	TGTGCTAGTGGTACGGGGACAGGCGGAAACACCATATATTTT	CASGTGTGGNTIYF
TRBJ1-6	TRBV27	NA	NA	TGTGCCAGCACTACTGGGGGGTATAATTCACCCCTCCACTTT	CASTTGGYNSPLHF
TRBJ2-7	TRBV11-3	NA	NA	TGTGCCAGCAGCTCATCAGACAGAGTAAAGAGCTCCTACGAGCAGTACTTC	CASSSSDRVKSSYEQYF
TRBJ1-1	TRBV11-2	NA	NA	TGTGCCAGCAGCTTAGGCTTTGGGCAGGGCGAAGCTTTCTTT	CASSLGFGQGEAFF
TRBJ2-3	TRBV5-6	TRBD2	NA	TGTGCCAGCAGCTTGGTGACTAGCGGGACCCCCACAGATACGCAGTATTTT	CASSLVTSGTPTDTQYF
TRBJ1-2	TRBV5-1	TRBD1	NA	TGCGCCAGCAGAGGACAGGCCGAATTTCTATATGGCTACACCTTC	CASRGQAEFLYGYTF
TRBJ2-7	TRBV5-6	NA	NA	TGTGCCAGCAGCTTGGCCGGCAGGGGATACTCCTACGAGCAGTACTTC	CASSLAGRGYSYEQYF
TRBJ2-2	TRBV6-5	NA	NA	TGTGCCAGCAGTTACTCGGCTGCGAACACCGGGGAGCTGTTTTTT	CASSYSAANTGELFF
TRBJ1-5	TRBV27	NA	NA	TGTGCCAGCAGTTTAAAGGCAGGGCCAAGCAATCAGCCCCAGCATTTT	CASSLKAGPSNQPQHF
TRBJ2-3	TRBV27	NA	NA	TGTGCCAGCAGTTTATCCTCAGATACGCAGTATTTT	CASSLSSDTQYF